This record covers a single TCR beta chain. The sample belongs to a study of blood T cell repertoires in COVID-19. Grouping used clinical history reported by participants in a survey and questionnaire. Sequencing was performed with immunoSEQ multiplex PCR; in TCRdb, only in-frame clones are kept and a portion is missing. Of 200,000 to 250,000 clones listed, almost 90% were seen once; the top ten hold approximately 15%. CDR1 and CDR2 (germline): MDHEN, SYDVKM. V lost 4 bases, J lost 1 base, and 16 bases lay in between. The CDR3 is 16 residues long. The sequence came from a woman in her forties or fifties with acute COVID-19. Source material: PBMCs or T cells enriched from blood (not recorded which). The chain links TRBV28 to TRBJ1-1, with a weak D call TRBD1 (5 bases). The CDR3: CASSSFGGVGNTEAFF. The CDR3 coding sequence is TGTGCCAGCAGTTCTTTCGGGGGAGTAGGGAACACTGAAGCTTTCTTT. The full variable domain, completed using reference TRBV28 and TRBJ1-1, is DVKVTQSSRYLVKRTGEKVFLECVQDMDHENMFWYRQDPGLGLRLIYFSYDVKMKEKGDIPEGYSVSREKKERFSLILESASTNQTSMYLCASSSFGGVGNTEAFFGQGTRLTVV.